The clone carrying this TCR beta chain appeared a few times. The antigen remains undetermined. The data originate from a study of regulatory T cells in long-lasting Graves disease. Time point of the sample: newly diagnosed GD, antithyroid drugs for less than 3 months. PBMC RNA was the source of the TCR library. The CDR3 spans 14 residues. Germline CDR1 is DFQATT and CDR2 is SNEGSKA (reference sequence). Study-level results: Among samples with persistent disease, TRBV28, TRBJ1-2 and TRBJ2-5 were favored. Only peripheral blood was studied, not thyroid tissue.

For TCR beta, libraries came from iRepertoire HTBI primers and Arm-PCR of CDR3 regions. TCRdb re-derived calls from the multiplex PCR reads in MiXCR, one entry per CDR3 protein. The repertoire holds about 440,000 distinct CDR3 sequences, with around 14% as singletons. These records were also assigned to another study, of T cells in Graves' hyperthyroidism and ophthalmopathy. That paper states: When ophthalmopathy did not progress within 18 months, Graves' hyperthyroidism was considered stable. The hyperthyroidism patients had all been newly diagnosed, and their disease duration was under 2 months. Their ages ranged from 18 to 65 years.

The sequencing here drew on peripheral blood mononuclear cells (PBMCs), taken at new diagnosis, from a patient treated with antithyroid drugs. The V gene is TRBV20-1, the J gene TRBJ2-7; D assignment may be TRBD1 or TRBD2 (6 bases each). This TCR was sampled from a woman aged 30 to 39 with Graves disease. The CDR3 sequence: CRAASGGGPYEQYF. As DNA, the CDR3 is TGCAGGGCGGCCAGTGGAGGGGGACCCTACGAGCAGTACTTC.